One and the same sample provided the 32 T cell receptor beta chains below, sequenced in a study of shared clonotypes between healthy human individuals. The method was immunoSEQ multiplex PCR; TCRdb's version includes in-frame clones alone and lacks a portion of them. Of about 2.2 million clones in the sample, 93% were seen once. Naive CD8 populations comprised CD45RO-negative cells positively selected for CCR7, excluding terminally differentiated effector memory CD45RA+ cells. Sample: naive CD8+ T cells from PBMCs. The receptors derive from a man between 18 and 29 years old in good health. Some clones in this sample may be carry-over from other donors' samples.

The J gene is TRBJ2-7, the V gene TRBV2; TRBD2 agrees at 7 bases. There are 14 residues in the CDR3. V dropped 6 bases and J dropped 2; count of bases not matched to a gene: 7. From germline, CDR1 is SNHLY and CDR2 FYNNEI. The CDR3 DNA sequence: TGTGCCAGCAGCGGTAGCGGGTTAACCTACGAGCAGTACTTC. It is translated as CASSGSGLTYEQYF.

This CDR3 is CAWSMPYRDSTYEQYF. CDR3 DNA: TGTGCCTGGAGTATGCCTTACCGGGACTCTACCTACGAGCAGTACTTC. The rearrangement links TRBV30 to TRBJ2-5, with D perhaps matching TRBD2 (6 bases). Matching the DNA end better, TRBJ2-7 makes the J call doubtful. The CDR3 has 16 residues. From germline, CDR1 is GTSNPN and CDR2 SVGIG (reference sequence).

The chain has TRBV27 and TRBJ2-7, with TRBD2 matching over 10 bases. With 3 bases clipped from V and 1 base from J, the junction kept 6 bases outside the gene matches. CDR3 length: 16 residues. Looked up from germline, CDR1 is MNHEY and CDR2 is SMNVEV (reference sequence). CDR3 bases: TGTGCCAGCAGTTTGATCACTAGCGGGGCTTCCTACGAGCAGTACTTC. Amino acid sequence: CASSLITSGASYEQYF.

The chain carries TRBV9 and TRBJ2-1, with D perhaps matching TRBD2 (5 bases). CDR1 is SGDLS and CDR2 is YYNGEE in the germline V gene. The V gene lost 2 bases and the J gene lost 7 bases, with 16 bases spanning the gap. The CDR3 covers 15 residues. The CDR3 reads CASSVFRSPGNEQFF. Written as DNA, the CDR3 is TGTGCCAGCAGCGTGTTCCGGTCCCCGGGGAATGAGCAGTTCTTC. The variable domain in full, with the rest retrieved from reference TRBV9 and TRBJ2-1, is DSGVTQTPKHLITATGQRVTLRCSPRSGDLSVYWYQQSLDQGLQFLIQYYNGEERAKGNILERFSAQQFPDLHSELNLSSLELGDSALYFCASSVFRSPGNEQFFGPGTRLTVL.

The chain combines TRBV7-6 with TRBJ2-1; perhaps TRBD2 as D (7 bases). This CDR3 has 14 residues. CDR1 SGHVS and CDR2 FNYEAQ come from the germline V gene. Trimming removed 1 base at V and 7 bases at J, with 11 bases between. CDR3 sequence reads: CASSLGGRGNEQFF. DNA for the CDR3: TGTGCCAGCAGCTTAGGGGGGAGGGGGAATGAGCAGTTCTTC.

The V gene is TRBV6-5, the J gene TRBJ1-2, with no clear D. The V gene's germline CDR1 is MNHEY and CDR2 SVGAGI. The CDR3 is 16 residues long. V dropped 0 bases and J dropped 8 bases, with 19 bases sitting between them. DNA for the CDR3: TGTGCCAGCAGTTACTCGAAAAAGGGTGCTCCTAGAGGCTACACCTTC. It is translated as CASSYSKKGAPRGYTF.

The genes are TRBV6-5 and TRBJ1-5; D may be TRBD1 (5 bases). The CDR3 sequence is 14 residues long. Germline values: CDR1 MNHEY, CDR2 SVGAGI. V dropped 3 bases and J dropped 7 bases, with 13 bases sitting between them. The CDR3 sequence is CASSYRGPFQPQHF. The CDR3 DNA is TGTGCCAGCAGTTATAGGGGCCCCTTCCAGCCCCAGCATTTT.

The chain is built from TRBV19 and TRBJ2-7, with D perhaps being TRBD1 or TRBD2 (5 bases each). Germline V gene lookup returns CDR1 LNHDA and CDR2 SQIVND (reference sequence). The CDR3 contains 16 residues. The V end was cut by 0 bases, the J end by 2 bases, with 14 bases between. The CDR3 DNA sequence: TGTGCCAGTAGTATAGATCACCCGGGGCCTCCCTACGAGCAGTACTTC. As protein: CASSIDHPGPPYEQYF. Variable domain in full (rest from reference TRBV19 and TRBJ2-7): DGGITQSPKYLFRKEGQNVTLSCEQNLNHDAMYWYRQDPGQGLRLIYYSQIVNDFQKGDIAEGYSVSREKKESFPLTVTSAQKNPTAFYLCASSIDHPGPPYEQYFGPGTRLTVT.

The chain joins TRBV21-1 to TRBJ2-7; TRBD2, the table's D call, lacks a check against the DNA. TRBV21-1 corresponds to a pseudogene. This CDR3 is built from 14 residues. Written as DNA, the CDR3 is TGTGCCAGCAGCATCTTCGGGGACTCCCACGAGCAGTACTTC. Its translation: CASSIFGDSHEQYF.

DNA for the CDR3: TGTGCCACTTCCCGGACATCGACTAACTATGGCTACACCTTC. Translating gives CATSRTSTNYGYTF. The chain links TRBV15 to TRBJ1-2; D may be TRBD1 (5 bases). With 9 bases removed from V and 0 bases from J, the gap between germline ends came to 14 bases. Germline loops: CDR1 LNHNV, CDR2 YYDKDF (reference sequence). This CDR3 is built from 14 residues. The variable domain in full, completed from reference TRBV15 and TRBJ1-2, reads DAMVIQNPRYQVTQFGKPVTLSCSQTLNHNVMYWYQQKSSQAPKLLFHYYDKDFNNEADTPDNFQSRRPNTSFCFLDIRSPGLGDTAMYLCATSRTSTNYGYTFGSGTRLTVV.

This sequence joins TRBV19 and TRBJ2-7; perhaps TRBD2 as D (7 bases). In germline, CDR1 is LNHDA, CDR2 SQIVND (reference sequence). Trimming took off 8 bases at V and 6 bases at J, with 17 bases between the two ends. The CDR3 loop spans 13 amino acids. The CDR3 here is CASSRRGAVEQYF. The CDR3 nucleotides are TGTGCCAGTTCGAGACGGGGGGCGGTCGAGCAGTACTTC.

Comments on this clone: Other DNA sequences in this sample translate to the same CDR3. The CDR3 DNA is TGTGCCAGCAGCTTTACAGATAGCAATCAGCCCCAGCATTTT. Translated: CASSFTDSNQPQHF. V gene TRBV7-9 combines with J gene TRBJ1-5; no firm D call. Trimming stripped 3 bases from V and 0 bases from J, with 6 bases between. The CDR3 consists of 14 residues. Germline-derived CDR1 and CDR2 are SEHNR and FQNEAQ (reference sequence).

Here the CDR3 reads CASSFSFTGNTIYF. The CDR3 DNA sequence: TGTGCCAGCAGTTTTTCTTTCACTGGAAACACCATATATTTT. The chain joins TRBV28 to TRBJ1-3; D remains unclear. Germline V gene lookup returns CDR1 MDHEN and CDR2 SYDVKM. This CDR3 contains 14 residues. Between the trimmed V and J ends, which lost 3 bases and 2 bases, there was a span of 8 bases.

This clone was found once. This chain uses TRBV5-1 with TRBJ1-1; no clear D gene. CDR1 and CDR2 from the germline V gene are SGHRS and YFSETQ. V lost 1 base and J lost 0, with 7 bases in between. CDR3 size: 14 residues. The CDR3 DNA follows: TGCGCCAGCAGCTTGTCCGCCGTGAACACTGAAGCTTTCTTT. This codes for CASSLSAVNTEAFF. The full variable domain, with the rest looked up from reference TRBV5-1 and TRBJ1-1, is KAGVTQTPRYLIKTRGQQVTLSCSPISGHRSVSWYQQTPGQGLQFLFEYFSETQRNKGNFPGRFSGRQFSNSRSEMNVSTLELGDSALYLCASSLSAVNTEAFFGQGTRLTVV.

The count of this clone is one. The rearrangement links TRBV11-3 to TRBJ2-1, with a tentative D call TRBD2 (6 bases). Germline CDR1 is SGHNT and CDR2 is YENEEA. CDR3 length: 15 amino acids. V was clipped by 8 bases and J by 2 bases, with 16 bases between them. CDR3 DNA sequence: TGTGCCAGCGCCTCTGGGGGGTCGGCCTACAATGAGCAGTTCTTC. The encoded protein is CASASGGSAYNEQFF.

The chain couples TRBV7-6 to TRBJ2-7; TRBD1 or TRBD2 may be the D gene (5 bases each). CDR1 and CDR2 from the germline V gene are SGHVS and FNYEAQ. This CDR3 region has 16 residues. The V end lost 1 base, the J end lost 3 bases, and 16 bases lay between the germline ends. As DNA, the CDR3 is TGTGCCAGCAGCTTAGTTCCCCCTCGGGACGGCTACGAGCAGTACTTC. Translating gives CASSLVPPRDGYEQYF.

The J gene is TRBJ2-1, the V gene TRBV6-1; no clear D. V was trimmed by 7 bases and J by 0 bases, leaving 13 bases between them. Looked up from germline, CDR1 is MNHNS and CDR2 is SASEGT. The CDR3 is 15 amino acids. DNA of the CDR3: TGTGCCAGCAAAATTGTTGGCAGCTCCTACAATGAGCAGTTCTTC. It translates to CASKIVGSSYNEQFF.

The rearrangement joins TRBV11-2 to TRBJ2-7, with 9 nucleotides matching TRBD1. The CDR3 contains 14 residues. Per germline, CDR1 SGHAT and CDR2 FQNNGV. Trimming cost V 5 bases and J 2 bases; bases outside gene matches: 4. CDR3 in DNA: TGTGCCAGCAGCCTCCGGGACAGGGCCTACGAGCAGTACTTC. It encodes CASSLRDRAYEQYF.

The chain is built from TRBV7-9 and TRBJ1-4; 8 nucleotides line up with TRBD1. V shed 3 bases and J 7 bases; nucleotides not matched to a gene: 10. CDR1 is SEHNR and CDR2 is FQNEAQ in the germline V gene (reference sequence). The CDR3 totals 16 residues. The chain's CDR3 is CASSFLDRDSGEKLFF. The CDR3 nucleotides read TGTGCCAGCAGCTTCCTGGACAGGGATTCTGGTGAAAAACTGTTTTTT.

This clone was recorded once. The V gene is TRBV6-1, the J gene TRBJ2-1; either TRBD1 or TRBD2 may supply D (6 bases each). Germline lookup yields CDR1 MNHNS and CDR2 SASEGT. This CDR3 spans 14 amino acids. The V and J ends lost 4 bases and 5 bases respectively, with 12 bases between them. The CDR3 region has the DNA TGTGCCAGCAGTGGCGGGACACGAGACAATGAGCAGTTCTTC. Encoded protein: CASSGGTRDNEQFF.

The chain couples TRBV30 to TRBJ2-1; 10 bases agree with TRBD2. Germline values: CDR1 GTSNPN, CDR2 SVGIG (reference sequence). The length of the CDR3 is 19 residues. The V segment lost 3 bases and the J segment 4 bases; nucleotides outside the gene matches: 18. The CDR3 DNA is TGTGCCTGGAGCCCCCTCTCCCGAATAGCGGGAGGATCTTACAATGAGCAGTTCTTC. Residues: CAWSPLSRIAGGSYNEQFF.

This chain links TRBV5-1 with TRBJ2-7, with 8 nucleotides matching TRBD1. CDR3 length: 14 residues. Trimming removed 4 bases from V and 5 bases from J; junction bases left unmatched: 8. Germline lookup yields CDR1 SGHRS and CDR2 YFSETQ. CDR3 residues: CASSGRSGGHEQYF. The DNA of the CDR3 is TGCGCCAGCAGCGGACGATCAGGGGGCCACGAGCAGTACTTC.

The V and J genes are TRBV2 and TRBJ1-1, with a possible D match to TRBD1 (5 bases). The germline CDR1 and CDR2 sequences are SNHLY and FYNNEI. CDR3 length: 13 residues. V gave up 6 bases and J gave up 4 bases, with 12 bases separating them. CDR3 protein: CASRPSGITEAFF. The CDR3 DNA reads TGTGCCAGCAGGCCATCAGGGATCACTGAAGCTTTCTTT.

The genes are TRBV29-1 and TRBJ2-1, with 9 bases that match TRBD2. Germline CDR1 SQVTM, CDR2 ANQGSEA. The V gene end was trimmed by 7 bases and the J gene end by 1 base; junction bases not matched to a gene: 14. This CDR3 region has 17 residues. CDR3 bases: TGCAGCGCTGAGGGTTTTGCGGGAGGGCCGTCCTACAATGAGCAGTTCTTC. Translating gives CSAEGFAGGPSYNEQFF.

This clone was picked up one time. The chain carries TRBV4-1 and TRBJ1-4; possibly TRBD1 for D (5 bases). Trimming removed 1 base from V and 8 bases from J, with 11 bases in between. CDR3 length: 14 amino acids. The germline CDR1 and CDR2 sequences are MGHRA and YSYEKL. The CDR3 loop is CASSQVGGEEKLFF. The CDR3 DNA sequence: TGCGCCAGCAGCCAAGTGGGAGGGGAAGAAAAACTGTTTTTT.

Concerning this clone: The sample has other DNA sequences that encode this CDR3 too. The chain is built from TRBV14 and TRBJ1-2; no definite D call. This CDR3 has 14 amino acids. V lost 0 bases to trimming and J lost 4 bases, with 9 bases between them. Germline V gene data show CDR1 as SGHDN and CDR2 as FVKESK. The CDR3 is CASSQEGSGYGYTF. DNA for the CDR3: TGTGCCAGCAGCCAAGAGGGCTCGGGCTATGGCTACACCTTC.

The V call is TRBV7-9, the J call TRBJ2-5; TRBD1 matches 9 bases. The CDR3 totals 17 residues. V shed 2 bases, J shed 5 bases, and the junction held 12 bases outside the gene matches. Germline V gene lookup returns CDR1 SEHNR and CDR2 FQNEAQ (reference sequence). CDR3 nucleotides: TGTGCCAGCAGCTTACCCACAACAGGGGGCACATGGGAGACCCAGTACTTC. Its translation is CASSLPTTGGTWETQYF.

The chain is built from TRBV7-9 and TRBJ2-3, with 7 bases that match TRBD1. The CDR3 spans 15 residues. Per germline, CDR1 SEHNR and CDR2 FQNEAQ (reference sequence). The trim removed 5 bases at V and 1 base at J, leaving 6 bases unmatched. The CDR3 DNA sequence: TGTGCCAGCAGCCACCGGGACAGAGGCACAGATACGCAGTATTTT. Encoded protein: CASSHRDRGTDTQYF.

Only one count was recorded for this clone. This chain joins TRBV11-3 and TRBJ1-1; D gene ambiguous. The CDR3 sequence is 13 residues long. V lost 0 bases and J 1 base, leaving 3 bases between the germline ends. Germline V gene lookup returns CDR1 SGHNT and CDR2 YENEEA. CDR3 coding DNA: TGTGCCAGCAGCTTAGATAAGAACACTGAAGCTTTCTTT. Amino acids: CASSLDKNTEAFF.

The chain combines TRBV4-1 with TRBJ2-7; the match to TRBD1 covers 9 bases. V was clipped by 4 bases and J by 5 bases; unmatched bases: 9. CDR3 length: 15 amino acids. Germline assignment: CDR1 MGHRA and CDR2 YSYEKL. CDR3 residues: CASSRARDRAHEQYF. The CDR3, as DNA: TGCGCCAGCAGCCGGGCCAGGGACAGGGCCCACGAGCAGTACTTC.

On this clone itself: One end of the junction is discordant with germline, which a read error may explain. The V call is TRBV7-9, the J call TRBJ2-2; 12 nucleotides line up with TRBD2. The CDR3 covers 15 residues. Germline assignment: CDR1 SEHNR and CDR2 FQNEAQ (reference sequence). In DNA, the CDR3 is TGTGCCAGCAGCTTCCTCGAGCTAGCGGGAGGGCCGGCCGATTTT. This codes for CASSFLELAGGPADF.

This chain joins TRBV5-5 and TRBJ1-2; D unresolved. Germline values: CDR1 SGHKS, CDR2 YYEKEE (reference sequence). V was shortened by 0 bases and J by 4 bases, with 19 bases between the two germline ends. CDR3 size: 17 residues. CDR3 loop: CASSLGANSLLAYGYTF. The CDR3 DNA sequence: TGTGCCAGCAGCTTGGGGGCAAACTCCTTGCTTGCCTATGGCTACACCTTC.